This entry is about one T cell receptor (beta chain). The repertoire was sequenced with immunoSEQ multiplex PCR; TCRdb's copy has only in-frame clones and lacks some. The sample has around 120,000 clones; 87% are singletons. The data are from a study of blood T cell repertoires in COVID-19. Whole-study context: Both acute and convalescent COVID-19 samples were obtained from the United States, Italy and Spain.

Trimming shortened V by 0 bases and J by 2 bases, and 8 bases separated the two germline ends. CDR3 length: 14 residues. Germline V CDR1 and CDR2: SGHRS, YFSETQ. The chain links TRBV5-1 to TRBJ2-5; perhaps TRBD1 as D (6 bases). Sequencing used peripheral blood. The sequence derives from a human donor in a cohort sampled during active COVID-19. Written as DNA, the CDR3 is TGCGCCAGCAGCTTGGTTACAGGGCAAGAGACCCAGTACTTC. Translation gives CASSLVTGQETQYF.